This is a list of T cell receptor beta chains from one sample in a study of cytomegalovirus exposure and HLA in healthy donors. Clones were sequenced by immunoSEQ multiplex PCR, and TCRdb holds only the in-frame ones, with some missing. The table includes around 77,000 clones, 75% to 85% detected once. The sample comprised PBMCs. The receptors stem from a man aged 35-49 years in good health and CMV-seronegative. The CDR3 runs from the conserved cysteine through the conserved F or W. The D gene is left open where the match is weak. Size is stated for part of the rows, as once, few or many counts, or as a class when the clone is expanded.

TRBJ1-1 . TRBV7-2 TRBD1 TGTGCCAGCAGCCCCAGGGGGCTCGGCACTGAAGCTTTCTTT CASSPRGLGTEAFF
TRBJ2-7 . TRBV9 TRBD2 TGTGCCAGCAGCGTTTCGACTAGCGGGGGGGACTACGAGCAGTACTTC CASSVSTSGGDYEQYF
TRBJ2-5 few TRBV25-1 TRBD1 TGTGCCAGCAGTCTGCGGACAGGGGGAGAGACCCAGTACTTC CASSLRTGGETQYF
TRBJ1-5 once TRBV28 . TGTGCCAGCATTTGGGGGCGGGGGATTGATAGCAATCAGCCCCAGCATTTT CASIWGRGIDSNQPQHF
TRBJ2-7 . TRBV7-2 TRBD1 TGTGCCAGCAGCCGGGACAGTTCCTACGAGCAGTACTTC CASSRDSSYEQYF
TRBJ2-7 once TRBV7-3 . TGTGCCAGCAGCTTAATTCCGGGGGTCGAGCAGTACTTC CASSLIPGVEQYF
TRBJ2-7 few TRBV14 . TGTGCCAGCAGCCACAGGTGGGTCGGTCCCTACGAGCAGTACTTC CASSHRWVGPYEQYF
TRBJ1-1 . TRBV29-1 . TGCAGCGTTGTCCCCACGACAGAGAACACTGAAGCTTTCTTT CSVVPTTENTEAFF
TRBJ1-5 . TRBV30 . TGTGCCTGGAGTCTAGGACAAAGGCAGCCCCAGCATTTT CAWSLGQRQPQHF
TRBJ2-1 . TRBV5-1 TRBD2 TGCGCCAGCAGAAGCGGGGGGATCTACAATGAGCAGTTCTTC CASRSGGIYNEQFF
TRBJ1-6 . TRBV7-2 . TGTGCCAGCAGCTTAGACAGGGCATATTCACCCCTCCACTTT CASSLDRAYSPLHF
TRBJ1-2 . TRBV30 TRBD1 TGTGCCAGAAGACAGGGAACGGGTGGCTACACCTTC CARRQGTGGYTF
TRBJ1-2 . TRBV18 . TGTGCCAGCTCACCGGAGGGTGGTCGAGACTATGGCTACACCTTC CASSPEGGRDYGYTF
TRBJ1-1 . TRBV29-1 . TGCAGCGTTGAATCGGGAGGTTTCTTT CSVESGGFF
TRBJ2-7 . TRBV6-5 . TGTGCCAGCAGTTCAACTTCCTACGAGCAGTACTTC CASSSTSYEQYF
TRBJ2-3 once TRBV11-2 . TGTGCCAGCACCAGGCGGTCACAGGGAAGCCGGAGCACAGATACGCAGTATTTT CASTRRSQGSRSTDTQYF
TRBJ1-3 . TRBV2 TRBD1 TGTGCCAGCAGTGTTGAACTGACAGGGAGATACGGAAACACCATATATTTT CASSVELTGRYGNTIYF
TRBJ1-5 once TRBV10-3 . TGTGCCATCAGTGGGGGAGGGGGAAATCAGCCCCAGCATTTT CAISGGGGNQPQHF
TRBJ1-2 . TRBV5-1 . TGCGCCAGCAGCTTGGGCGATAATGGCTACACCTTC CASSLGDNGYTF
TRBJ2-7 . TRBV29-1 TRBD1 TGCAGCGTTGGAGGCAGGGGGCGTGCCGAGCAGTACTTC CSVGGRGRAEQYF
TRBJ1-5 . TRBV28 TRBD1 TGTGCCAGCAGTTCCCAGACAGGGAACAGCCATTTT CASSSQTGNSHF
TRBJ1-4 . TRBV9 . TGTGCCAGCAGCGTAAGTGACAGAAGTCACGGGGAAAAACTGTTTTTT CASSVSDRSHGEKLFF
TRBJ1-4 . TRBV5-1 TRBD1 TGCGCCAGCAGCCTGGGAGGGGACAGGGGGGAAAAACTGTTTTTT CASSLGGDRGEKLFF
TRBJ1-1 few TRBV6-6 . TGTGCCAGCAGCTTGGACGGGGCGGGGGACACTGAAGCTTTCTTT CASSLDGAGDTEAFF
TRBJ1-1 few TRBV5-6 . TGTGCCAGCGACGGCGGTCGGGACACTGAAGCTTTCTTT CASDGGRDTEAFF